This T cell receptor beta chain emerged from a study of OX40 agonist ivuxolimab in advanced cancers. Study details: Patients received ivuxolimab, an agonistic anti-OX40 (CD134) antibody. Partial responses occurred in three patients (one hepatocellular carcinoma, two cutaneous melanoma).

Remarks on this clone: Its antigen remains unidentified.

Points from the study as a whole: Clonal expansion was seen in CD4+ and CD8+ blood T cells by week 6 at 0.1 to 3.0 mg/kg. On average, a greater number of expanded clones characterised CD8+ T cells relative to CD4+.

The CDR3 loop spans 16 amino acids. V lost 2 bases and J lost 5; bases outside the gene matches: 11. Germline V gene data show CDR1 as SGHRS and CDR2 as YFSETQ. The protocol was immunoSEQ multiplex PCR, while the TCRdb copy is restricted to in-frame clones and leaves out a portion. The sample records about 47,000 clones, around 80% being singletons. Sequences were derived from CD4+ or CD8+ T cells sorted from blood, sampled in a trial of the OX40 agonist ivuxolimab. This receptor was identified in an adult with an advanced solid tumor such as melanoma, head and neck, liver or kidney cancer. The rearrangement uses TRBV5-1 and TRBJ2-3; 7 bases align to TRBD1. The CDR3 loop reads CASSFRTGVSGDTQYF. The CDR3 DNA reads TGCGCCAGCAGCTTCAGGACAGGAGTATCTGGAGATACGCAGTATTTT.